Below, 18 T cell receptor beta chains from the same sample are listed, as sequenced in a study of cytomegalovirus exposure and HLA in healthy donors. Primers for the PCR totalled 60 Vbeta and 13 Jbeta. Assay used: immunoSEQ multiplex PCR; TCRdb lists only in-frame clones, some missing. This sample has 100,000 to 130,000 clones, with about 74% found just once. The sequenced sample was PBMCs. Every receptor here comes from a woman aged 40-49 years in good health and CMV-seropositive.

The chain uses TRBV5-8 and TRBJ1-6; D ambiguous. V shed 4 bases and J shed 4 bases, with 3 bases lying between them. Germline V CDR1 and CDR2: SGHTS, YDEGEE. This CDR3 contains 12 residues. The DNA for the CDR3 is TGTGCCAGCAGCCTATATAATTCACCCCTCCACTTT. Translating gives CASSLYNSPLHF.

This clone is medium-sized by share. This sequence joins TRBV14 and TRBJ1-1; 7 positions match TRBD1. CDR3 length equals 14 residues. V lost 2 bases and J lost 5; bases outside the gene matches: 5. Germline-derived CDR1 and CDR2 are SGHDN and FVKESK. The CDR3 loop reads CASSQYRGETEAFF. The CDR3 nucleotides read TGTGCCAGCAGCCAATACAGGGGCGAGACTGAAGCTTTCTTT.

This clone was seen more than once but under ten times. The V call is TRBV11-3, the J call TRBJ1-6; no definite D call. Per the germline V gene, CDR1 is SGHNT and CDR2 is YENEEA. V gave up 0 bases and J gave up 7 bases, with 4 bases separating them. CDR3 length: 13 residues. CDR3 sequence: CASSLDVNSPLHF. DNA of the CDR3: TGTGCCAGCAGCTTAGACGTGAATTCACCCCTCCACTTT.

The chain links TRBV6-1 to TRBJ1-2, with D perhaps TRBD1 (5 bases). The V end lost 8 bases, the J end lost 8 bases, and 15 bases lay between the germline ends. In germline, CDR1 is MNHNS, CDR2 SASEGT. This CDR3 contains 12 residues. CDR3 sequence: CASDNQGGGYTF. The CDR3 coding sequence is TGTGCCAGCGACAATCAGGGAGGCGGCTACACCTTC.

This chain uses TRBV11-2 with TRBJ2-1, with D possibly being TRBD1 (7 bases). Trimming left V 1 base short and J 12 bases short, with 19 bases between. CDR1 is SGHAT and CDR2 is FQNNGV in the germline V gene. This CDR3 is built from 15 residues. CDR3 sequence reads: CASSLGGGAGTLQFF. In DNA form, the CDR3 reads TGTGCCAGCAGCTTAGGAGGGGGCGCGGGGACACTGCAGTTCTTC.

In this sample, this clone turned up a few times. This chain's CDR3 is CASSIYRQPNTEAFF. The CDR3 nucleotides read TGTGCCAGTAGTATCTATAGACAGCCGAACACTGAAGCTTTCTTT. The rearrangement uses TRBV19 and TRBJ1-1; the D gene is possibly TRBD1 (5 bases). Trimming shortened V by 3 bases and J by 1 base, and 12 bases separated the two germline ends. The germline V gene has CDR1 LNHDA and CDR2 SQIVND (reference sequence). This CDR3 comprises 15 residues.

The chain carries TRBV5-4 and TRBJ1-4; D is undetermined. Germline CDR1 is SGHNT and CDR2 is YYREEE (reference sequence). This CDR3 region has 17 residues. V shed 0 bases and J shed 2 bases, with 14 bases lying between them. DNA for the CDR3: TGTGCCAGCAGCTTGGATGGAGGGAGGTTGACTAATGAAAAACTGTTTTTT. Protein: CASSLDGGRLTNEKLFF. The full variable domain, rest sourced from reference TRBV5-4 and TRBJ1-4, is ETGVTQSPTHLIKTRGQQVTLRCSSQSGHNTVSWYQQALGQGPQFIFQYYREEENGRGNFPPRFSGLQFPNYSSELNVNALELDDSALYLCASSLDGGRLTNEKLFFGSGTQLSVL.

The V gene is TRBV2, the J gene TRBJ2-1; tentatively, D is TRBD1 (6 bases). The CDR3 runs to 13 residues. CDR1 SNHLY and CDR2 FYNNEI come from the germline V gene. V lost 10 bases to trimming and J lost 7 bases, with 17 bases between them. The CDR3 sequence: CATQLIGTNEQFF. DNA of the CDR3: TGTGCCACCCAATTGATTGGGACAAATGAGCAGTTCTTC.

The rearrangement uses TRBV6-6 and TRBJ1-5; no definite D call. The CDR3 sequence is 12 residues long. The ends were cut back, 10 bases at V and 4 bases at J, with 11 bases in the middle. Germline loops: CDR1 MNHNY, CDR2 SVGAGI (reference sequence). The CDR3 sequence: CATRLENQPQHF. In DNA form, the CDR3 reads TGTGCCACCCGACTAGAAAATCAGCCCCAGCATTTT.

V and J are TRBV4-2 and TRBJ2-7; 11 bases fit TRBD2. V gave up 4 bases and J gave up 0 bases; unmatched junction bases: 5. Per the germline V gene, CDR1 is LGHNA and CDR2 is YNFKEQ. CDR3 length equals 16 residues. The CDR3 loop reads CASSLSLAGDSYEQYF. DNA of the CDR3: TGTGCCAGCAGCCTCTCACTAGCGGGGGACTCCTACGAGCAGTACTTC.

This chain joins TRBV15 and TRBJ1-2, with D unclear. CDR1 and CDR2 from the germline V gene are LNHNV and YYDKDF (reference sequence). The CDR3 has 14 amino acids. V was pared by 0 bases and J by 5 bases, with 10 bases between. The CDR3: CATSREQPWYGYTF. In nucleotides, the CDR3 is TGTGCCACCAGCAGAGAACAACCATGGTATGGCTACACCTTC.

In this sample, this clone turned up a few times. The chain combines TRBV10-1 with TRBJ2-2, with D possibly matching TRBD1 (6 bases). Germline CDR1 and CDR2: WNHNN and SYGVQD (reference sequence). The CDR3 runs 14 residues. Trimming took off 10 bases at V and 0 bases at J, with 12 bases between the two ends. CDR3 sequence: CATSRGANTGELFF. The CDR3 coding sequence is TGCGCCACCTCCAGGGGAGCGAACACCGGGGAGCTGTTTTTT.

This clone showed up just once. The chain couples TRBV6-6 to TRBJ2-7, with TRBD1 matching 8 bases. This CDR3 has 15 residues. Germline values: CDR1 MNHNY, CDR2 SVGAGI (reference sequence). Trimming cost V 6 bases and J 4 bases; bases outside gene matches: 11. CDR3 nucleotides: TGTGCCAGCAGCCGGCAGGGGGCTAAAGGGTACGAGCAGTACTTC. This encodes CASSRQGAKGYEQYF.

This clone was picked up a small number of times. This chain links TRBV4-2 with TRBJ2-5, with D perhaps matching TRBD1 (6 bases). V was pared by 0 bases and J by 4 bases, with 6 bases between. The V gene's germline CDR1 is LGHNA and CDR2 YNFKEQ. The CDR3 contains 13 residues. Here the CDR3 DNA reads TGTGCCAGCAGCCAAGAAGGGGGAGAGACCCAGTACTTC. Translated, it gives CASSQEGGETQYF.

The genes are TRBV19 and TRBJ2-5, with 9 bases aligning to TRBD2. Germline assignment: CDR1 LNHDA and CDR2 SQIVND (reference sequence). The CDR3 runs to 17 residues. V lost 6 bases and J lost 0; bases outside the gene matches: 11. The CDR3 loop reads CASSTGVAGGNQETQYF. The DNA of the CDR3 is TGTGCCAGTAGCACAGGGGTGGCGGGGGGGAACCAAGAGACCCAGTACTTC.

The V call is TRBV7-2, the J call TRBJ1-5; 9 bases are shared with TRBD1. CDR1 and CDR2 from the germline V gene are SGHTA and FQGNSA. This CDR3 has 16 residues. V dropped 6 bases and J dropped 9; count of bases not matched to a gene: 15. The CDR3 sequence: CASSSQGTGRRGPQHF. The CDR3 bases are TGTGCCAGCAGTAGCCAAGGGACAGGGCGACGTGGGCCCCAGCATTTT.

The rearrangement links TRBV7-9 to TRBJ1-2; TRBD1 aligns across 9 bases. The CDR3 length is 14 residues. V gave up 5 bases and J gave up 3 bases; unmatched junction bases: 4. Germline-derived CDR1 and CDR2 are SEHNR and FQNEAQ (reference sequence). For the CDR3, the DNA is TGTGCCAGCAGCGTAGGGACAGGGTACTATGGCTACACCTTC. Encoded protein: CASSVGTGYYGYTF.

J is TRBJ2-4 and V is TRBV10-1; a possible D gene is TRBD1 (6 bases). V lost 3 bases and J lost 3, with 6 bases in between. The CDR3 sequence is 13 residues long. Germline values: CDR1 WNHNN, CDR2 SYGVQD (reference sequence). This chain's CDR3 is CASSEGGKNIQYF. The CDR3 bases are TGCGCCAGCAGTGAAGGGGGCAAAAACATTCAGTACTTC.